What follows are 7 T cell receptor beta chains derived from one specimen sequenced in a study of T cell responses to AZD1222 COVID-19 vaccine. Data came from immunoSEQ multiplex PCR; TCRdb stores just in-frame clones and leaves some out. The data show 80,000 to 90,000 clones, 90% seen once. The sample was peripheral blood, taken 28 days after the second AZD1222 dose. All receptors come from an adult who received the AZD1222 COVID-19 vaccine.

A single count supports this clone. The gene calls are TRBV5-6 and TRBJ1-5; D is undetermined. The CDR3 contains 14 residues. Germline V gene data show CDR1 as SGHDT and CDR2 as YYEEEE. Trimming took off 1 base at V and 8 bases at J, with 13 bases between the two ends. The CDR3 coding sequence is TGTGCCAGCAGCTTGAATCGGGTGGGAGAGCCCCAGCATTTT. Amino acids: CASSLNRVGEPQHF.

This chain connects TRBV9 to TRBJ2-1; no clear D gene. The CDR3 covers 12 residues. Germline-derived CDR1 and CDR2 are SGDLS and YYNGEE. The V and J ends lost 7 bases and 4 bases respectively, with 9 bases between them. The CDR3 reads CASGVAYNEQFF. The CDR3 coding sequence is TGTGCCAGCGGGGTGGCTTACAATGAGCAGTTCTTC.

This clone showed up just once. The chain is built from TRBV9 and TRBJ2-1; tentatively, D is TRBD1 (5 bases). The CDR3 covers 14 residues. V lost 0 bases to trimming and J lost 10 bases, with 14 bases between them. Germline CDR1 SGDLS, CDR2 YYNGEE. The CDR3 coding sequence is TGTGCCAGCAGCGTAGGCTCTGCCGCAGGGGAGCAGTTCTTC. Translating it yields CASSVGSAAGEQFF.

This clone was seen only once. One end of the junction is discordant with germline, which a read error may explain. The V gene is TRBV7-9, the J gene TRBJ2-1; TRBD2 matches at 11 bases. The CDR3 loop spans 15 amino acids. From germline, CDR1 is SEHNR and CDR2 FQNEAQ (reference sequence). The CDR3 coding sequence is TGTGCCAGCAGCGTAGCGGGGGGGCTCTACAATGAGCAGTTCTTC. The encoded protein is CASSVAGGLYNEQFF.

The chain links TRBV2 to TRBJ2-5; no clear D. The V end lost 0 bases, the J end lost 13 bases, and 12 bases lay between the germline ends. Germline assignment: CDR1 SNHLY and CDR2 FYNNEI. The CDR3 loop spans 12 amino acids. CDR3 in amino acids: CASSEARYWRYF. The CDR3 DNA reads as TGTGCCAGCAGTGAAGCCCGATACTGGCGGTACTTC.

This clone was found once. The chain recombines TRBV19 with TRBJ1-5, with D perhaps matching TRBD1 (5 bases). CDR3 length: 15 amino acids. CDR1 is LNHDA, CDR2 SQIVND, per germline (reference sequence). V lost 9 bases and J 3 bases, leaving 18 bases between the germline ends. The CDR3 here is CARPPGRLFNQPQHF. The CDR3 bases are TGTGCCAGACCCCCGGGACGGCTTTTCAATCAGCCCCAGCATTTT.

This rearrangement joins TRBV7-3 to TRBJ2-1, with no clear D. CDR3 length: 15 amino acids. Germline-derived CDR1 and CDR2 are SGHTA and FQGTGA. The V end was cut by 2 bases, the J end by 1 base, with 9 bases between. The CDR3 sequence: CASSLGDQSYNEQFF. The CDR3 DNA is TGTGCCAGCAGCTTAGGAGACCAATCCTACAATGAGCAGTTCTTC.